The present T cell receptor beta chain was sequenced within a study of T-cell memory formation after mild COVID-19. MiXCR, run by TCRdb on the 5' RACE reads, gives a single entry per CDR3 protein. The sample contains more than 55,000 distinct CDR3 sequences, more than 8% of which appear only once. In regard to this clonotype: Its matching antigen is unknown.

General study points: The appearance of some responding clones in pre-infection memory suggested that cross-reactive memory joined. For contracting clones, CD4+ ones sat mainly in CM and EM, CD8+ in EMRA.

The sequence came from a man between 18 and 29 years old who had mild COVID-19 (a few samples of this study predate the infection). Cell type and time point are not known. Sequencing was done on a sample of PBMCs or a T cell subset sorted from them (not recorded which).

The CDR3 nucleotides are TGCGCCAGCAAGGGAAAGGGAAGTAACTATGGCTACACCTTC. Translating it yields CASKGKGSNYGYTF. The rearrangement joins TRBV5-1 to TRBJ1-2; no reliable D call. Germline V lookup: CDR1 SGHRS, CDR2 YFSETQ. The germline V and J ends were trimmed by 6 bases and 1 base, with 13 bases remaining between them. The CDR3 runs 14 residues.